Each of the 24 T cell receptor beta chains below was sequenced from the same sample in a study of blood T cell repertoires in COVID-19. This table comes from immunoSEQ multiplex PCR, and its TCRdb copy is limited to in-frame clones, with some not included. The sample has some 210,000 clones; 80% to 90% are singletons. Material: PBMCs or T cells enriched from blood (not recorded which). The receptors originated from a man aged 18 to 29 with acute COVID-19.

V usage is TRBV7-2 and J usage is TRBJ2-1; 15 bases are shared with TRBD2. V gave up 5 bases and J gave up 9 bases; unmatched junction bases: 5. Germline V gives CDR1 SGHTA, CDR2 FQGNSA. This CDR3 has 15 amino acids. CDR3: CASSRTSGRVGEQFF. The CDR3 nucleotides read TGTGCCAGCAGCCGGACTAGCGGGAGGGTGGGTGAGCAGTTCTTC.

The chain combines TRBV5-1 with TRBJ2-3, with 7 nucleotides matching TRBD1. The CDR3 runs to 15 residues. Germline CDR1 reads SGHRS; CDR2 reads YFSETQ. Trimming cost V 0 bases and J 5 bases; bases outside gene matches: 6. Written as DNA, the CDR3 is TGCGCCAGCAGCTTGGCCGGACAGGCGGAAGATACGCAGTATTTT. This translates into CASSLAGQAEDTQYF. Drawing the rest from reference TRBV5-1 and TRBJ2-3, the complete variable domain is KAGVTQTPRYLIKTRGQQVTLSCSPISGHRSVSWYQQTPGQGLQFLFEYFSETQRNKGNFPGRFSGRQFSNSRSEMNVSTLELGDSALYLCASSLAGQAEDTQYFGPGTRLTVL.

The V and J genes are TRBV18 and TRBJ2-7, with 8 nucleotides matching TRBD1. CDR1 is KGHSH and CDR2 is LQKENI in the germline V gene. Trimming removed 3 bases from V and 2 bases from J; junction bases left unmatched: 9. This CDR3 is 16 amino acids long. The CDR3 reads CASSPLDRVQAYEQYF. CDR3 bases: TGTGCCAGCTCACCCTTGGACAGGGTCCAGGCCTACGAGCAGTACTTC.

The V and J genes are TRBV15 and TRBJ2-7; 8 nucleotides agree with TRBD1. The ends lost 3 bases at V and 4 bases at J; junction bases unmatched: 8. Germline V gene sequence: CDR1 LNHNV, CDR2 YYDKDF (reference sequence). This CDR3 has 15 amino acids. This chain's CDR3 is CATSSRQGPDYEQYF. The CDR3 nucleotides are TGTGCCACCAGCAGCCGACAGGGGCCCGATTACGAGCAGTACTTC.

J is TRBJ1-5 and V is TRBV10-3; tentatively, D is TRBD1 (6 bases). The ends were cut back, 6 bases at V and 5 bases at J, with 11 bases in the middle. The CDR3 spans 13 residues. CDR1 is ENHRY, CDR2 SYGVKD, per germline. CDR3 protein: CAIRRQADQPQHF. The CDR3 region has the DNA TGTGCCATCAGGAGACAGGCTGATCAGCCCCAGCATTTT.

This chain links TRBV4-1 with TRBJ2-1; TRBD2 is a possible D gene (5 bases). This CDR3 comprises 16 residues. Trimming stripped 0 bases from V and 0 bases from J, with 9 bases between. Germline CDR1 and CDR2: MGHRA and YSYEKL. CDR3: CASSQEAAGSYNEQFF. The DNA for the CDR3 is TGCGCCAGCAGCCAAGAGGCGGCGGGCTCCTACAATGAGCAGTTCTTC.

V and J are TRBV7-2 and TRBJ1-1; D gene ambiguous. This CDR3 has 13 residues. Trimming took off 1 base at V and 8 bases at J, with 11 bases between the two ends. Per germline, CDR1 SGHTA and CDR2 FQGNSA. Written as DNA, the CDR3 is TGTGCCAGCAGCTTAGGAGGTGGGTCAGAAGCTTTCTTT. This codes for CASSLGGGSEAFF.

The rearrangement links TRBV25-1 to TRBJ1-5; perhaps TRBD1 as D (5 bases). Germline CDR1 and CDR2: MGHDK and SYGVNS. The CDR3 contains 14 residues. V lost 2 bases, J lost 5 bases, and 10 bases lay in between. Written as DNA, the CDR3 is TGTGCCAGCAGTGAACCAGGGAGGCATCAGCCCCAGCATTTT. This sequence encodes CASSEPGRHQPQHF.

J is TRBJ2-7 and V is TRBV4-1, with 7 bases lining up with TRBD1. The V segment lost 2 bases and the J segment 5 bases; nucleotides outside the gene matches: 6. The CDR3 has 14 residues. Germline-derived CDR1 and CDR2 are MGHRA and YSYEKL. This CDR3 reads CASSQRTGTHEQYF. The CDR3 nucleotides read TGCGCCAGCAGCCAAAGGACAGGCACCCACGAGCAGTACTTC.

In DNA form, the CDR3 reads TGTGCCAGCAGAGAGACAGGGGTGGAGACCCAGTACTTC. Residues: CASRETGVETQYF. The gene calls are TRBV12-3 or TRBV12-4 and TRBJ2-5, with 8 bases that match TRBD1. V dropped 6 bases and J dropped 5; count of bases not matched to a gene: 5. There are 13 residues in the CDR3.

The CDR3 sequence: CASSLTYKGEQYF. CDR3 nucleotides: TGTGCCAGCAGTTTAACCTATAAGGGGGAGCAGTACTTC. J is TRBJ2-7 and V is TRBV6-6; a possible D gene is TRBD1 (5 bases). The germline V gene has CDR1 MNHNY and CDR2 SVGAGI (reference sequence). Trimming cost V 4 bases and J 7 bases, with 14 bases left between them. The CDR3 covers 13 residues.

The chain joins TRBV28 to TRBJ1-5, with 10 bases lining up with TRBD1. This CDR3 contains 18 residues. V lost 4 bases to trimming and J lost 0 bases; unmatched junction nucleotides: 9. Germline loops: CDR1 MDHEN, CDR2 SYDVKM. CDR3 coding DNA: TGTGCCAGCAGTTCTCCGGGACAGGGGTATGGTAGCAATCAGCCCCAGCATTTT. This codes for CASSSPGQGYGSNQPQHF.

This clone was recorded a few times. This chain joins TRBV24-1 and TRBJ1-2; 9 nucleotides align to TRBD1. CDR1 and CDR2 from the germline V gene are KGHDR and SFDVKD. The CDR3 length is 16 residues. V trimming: 2 bases; J trimming: 8 bases; junction bases outside the gene matches: 11. For the CDR3, the DNA is TGTGCCACCAGTGATTCGTCCCCAGGGACAGGGAGAGGCTACACCTTC. This translates into CATSDSSPGTGRGYTF.

The chain combines TRBV7-2 with TRBJ1-3, with a possible D match to TRBD1 (5 bases). V was cut by 3 bases and J by 4 bases, with 13 bases left in between. This CDR3 has 15 amino acids. Germline V gene data show CDR1 as SGHTA and CDR2 as FQGNSA. CDR3 region: CASSFPSRAGNTIYF. The CDR3, as DNA: TGTGCCAGCAGCTTCCCGAGCAGGGCCGGAAACACCATATATTTT.

This clone appeared a single time. J is TRBJ1-2 and V is TRBV11-2, with TRBD1 matching 7 bases. CDR3 length: 12 residues. J was trimmed by 6 bases and V by 4 bases; bases with no gene match: 2. From germline, CDR1 is SGHAT and CDR2 FQNNGV. CDR3 in amino acids: CASSSTGNGYTF. Here the CDR3 DNA reads TGTGCCAGCAGCTCGACAGGGAATGGCTACACCTTC.

This chain uses TRBV9 with TRBJ2-2; weak D call: TRBD1 (6 bases). CDR1 and CDR2 from the germline V gene are SGDLS and YYNGEE. This CDR3 spans 13 amino acids. V lost 3 bases and J 6 bases, leaving 9 bases between the germline ends. The CDR3 DNA reads TGTGCCAGCAGCGAAGGGGGTTCCGGGGAGCTGTTTTTT. The encoded protein is CASSEGGSGELFF.

V is TRBV19 and J is TRBJ1-5; the D gene is possibly TRBD1 (6 bases). Germline CDR1 and CDR2: LNHDA and SQIVND (reference sequence). The V end lost 8 bases, the J end lost 7 bases, and 21 bases lay between the germline ends. The CDR3 sequence is 15 residues long. CDR3 amino acids: CASQISGGPGQPQHF. The CDR3 bases are TGTGCCAGTCAAATCTCGGGGGGCCCTGGACAGCCCCAGCATTTT.

CDR3 bases: TGTGCCAGTAGTAGGGGGACAGGGAGCGGCTACACCTTC. It encodes CASSRGTGSGYTF. The rearrangement links TRBV19 to TRBJ1-2; 9 bases line up with TRBD1. This CDR3 spans 13 amino acids. The V segment lost 4 bases and the J segment 8 bases; nucleotides outside the gene matches: 5. In germline, CDR1 is LNHDA, CDR2 SQIVND (reference sequence).

V is TRBV7-2 and J is TRBJ2-7, with TRBD2 matching 14 bases. From germline, CDR1 is SGHTA and CDR2 FQGNSA. The CDR3 runs 16 residues. Germline trimming cut 5 bases from V and 2 bases from J; bases unmatched to any gene: 5. The chain's CDR3 is CASSVGLAGVAYEQYF. The DNA of the CDR3 is TGTGCCAGCAGCGTGGGACTAGCGGGAGTAGCCTACGAGCAGTACTTC.

This clone occurred once. This chain joins TRBV7-8 and TRBJ1-1, with D hard to call. The germline V and J ends were trimmed by 3 bases and 3 bases, with 11 bases remaining between them. The CDR3 runs 14 residues. Per the germline V gene, CDR1 is SGHVS and CDR2 is FQNEAQ. The CDR3: CASSFRDWDTEAFF. CDR3 coding DNA: TGTGCCAGCAGCTTTCGGGATTGGGACACTGAAGCTTTCTTT.

The genes are TRBV2 and TRBJ2-1, with D perhaps matching TRBD2 (6 bases). Trimming removed 7 bases at V and 4 bases at J, with 14 bases between. Looked up from germline, CDR1 is SNHLY and CDR2 is FYNNEI. The CDR3 totals 14 residues. CDR3 amino acids: CASTPGAEYNEQFF. CDR3 in DNA: TGTGCCAGCACCCCGGGAGCGGAGTACAATGAGCAGTTCTTC.

Only one count was recorded for this clone. V is TRBV4-3 and J is TRBJ2-2, with 9 nucleotides matching TRBD2. Germline-derived CDR1 and CDR2 are LGHNA and YSLEER. V shed 0 bases, J shed 3 bases, and the junction held 2 bases outside the gene matches. The CDR3 has 16 amino acids. The CDR3 bases are TGCGCCAGCAGCCAAGAAGTAGCGGGAGACACCGGGGAGCTGTTTTTT. Its translation is CASSQEVAGDTGELFF.

The chain recombines TRBV19 with TRBJ2-2; the D is unclear. Germline loops: CDR1 LNHDA, CDR2 SQIVND (reference sequence). Deletions cut 5 bases from V and 3 bases from J, with 7 bases between. This CDR3 is built from 13 residues. For the CDR3, the DNA is TGTGCCAGTAGTGGCCTAGACACCGGGGAGCTGTTTTTT. Amino acids: CASSGLDTGELFF.

This chain joins TRBV3-1 (or the pseudogene TRBV3-2) and TRBJ2-6; possibly TRBD2 for D (5 bases). V was pared by 5 bases and J by 4 bases, with 12 bases between. Looked up from germline, CDR1 is LGHDT and CDR2 is YNNKEL (reference sequence). The CDR3 totals 15 residues. The chain's CDR3 is CASSSRGYGANVLTF. The CDR3 nucleotides read TGTGCCAGCAGCTCCCGAGGGTACGGGGCCAACGTCCTGACTTTC.